One and the same sample provided the 27 T cell receptor beta chains below, sequenced in a study of radiation and T cells in renal cell carcinoma. Using immunoSEQ multiplex PCR, the repertoire was profiled, and TCRdb retains in-frame clones only, with some absent. This table holds 150,000 or so clones, approximately 90% found once. Time point reported: baseline pretreatment blood. Treatment specified: 15 Gy SBRT to primary tumor, nephrectomy 4 weeks later. Sequences were derived from blood, sampled from a patient whose treatment included radiotherapy and nephrectomy. The receptors shown here come from a woman aged 70-85 years with renal cell carcinoma.

V and J are TRBV9 and TRBJ2-1; 12 nucleotides agree with TRBD2. J gave up 2 bases and V 4 bases, and 10 bases lay outside the gene matches. The CDR3 loop spans 18 amino acids. Germline V CDR1 and CDR2: SGDLS, YYNGEE. The CDR3 spells CASSRMTTSGGTYNEQFF. In DNA, the CDR3 is TGTGCCAGCAGCCGTATGACGACTAGCGGGGGCACCTACAATGAGCAGTTCTTC.

The chain recombines TRBV5-1 with TRBJ1-5; D not resolved. V dropped 0 bases and J dropped 0 bases, with 7 bases sitting between them. CDR3 length: 15 amino acids. Germline CDR1 SGHRS, CDR2 YFSETQ. In DNA, the CDR3 is TGCGCCAGCAGCTTGGGCGGGGATAGCAATCAGCCCCAGCATTTT. Its translation: CASSLGGDSNQPQHF.

The CDR3 spells CASSPRTGRQETQYF. The CDR3 nucleotides are TGTGCCAGCAGTCCTCGGACAGGGCGGCAAGAGACCCAGTACTTC. This sequence joins TRBV27 and TRBJ2-5; 8 bases match TRBD1. V shed 5 bases, J shed 2 bases, and the junction held 7 bases outside the gene matches. CDR3 length equals 15 residues. Per the germline V gene, CDR1 is MNHEY and CDR2 is SMNVEV (reference sequence).

The V gene is TRBV5-6, the J gene TRBJ1-4; D possibly corresponds to TRBD1 (5 bases). Trimming took 2 bases from V and 5 from J, leaving 10 bases between them. The germline V gene has CDR1 SGHDT and CDR2 YYEEEE. The CDR3 extends over 14 amino acids. The CDR3 DNA reads TGTGCCAGCAGCTTCGGGACGGGCAATGAAAAACTGTTTTTT. Residues: CASSFGTGNEKLFF.

V usage is TRBV6-6 and J usage is TRBJ1-5; no reliable D call. Trimming removed 2 bases at V and 4 bases at J, with 15 bases between. Per germline, CDR1 MNHNY and CDR2 SVGAGI (reference sequence). The CDR3 is made up of 16 amino acids. The CDR3 loop reads CASSYGSGSRNQPQHF. CDR3 DNA: TGTGCCAGCAGTTACGGGTCGGGGTCAAGGAATCAGCCCCAGCATTTT.

The CDR3, as DNA: TGTGCCAGCAGCCATTGGGGGTCGACCAATGGCTACACCTTC. The encoded protein is CASSHWGSTNGYTF. This rearrangement joins TRBV14 to TRBJ1-2, with D possibly being TRBD1 (5 bases). The CDR3 extends over 14 amino acids. V was trimmed by 3 bases and J by 6 bases, leaving 14 bases between them. Germline CDR1 and CDR2: SGHDN and FVKESK. Complete variable domain (other parts from reference TRBV14 and TRBJ1-2): EAGVTQFPSHSVIEKGQTVTLRCDPISGHDNLYWYRRVMGKEIKFLLHFVKESKQDESGMPNNRFLAERTGGTYSTLKVQPAELEDSGVYFCASSHWGSTNGYTFGSGTRLTVV.

The CDR3 protein is CASSLSVPRGGEQYF. The CDR3 DNA is TGTGCCAGCAGTTTATCTGTCCCCAGGGGGGGCGAGCAGTACTTC. The chain carries TRBV28 and TRBJ2-7; the D call may be TRBD1 or TRBD2 (7 bases each). V was trimmed by 1 base and J by 6 bases, leaving 16 bases between them. The CDR3 length is 15 residues. Germline values: CDR1 MDHEN, CDR2 SYDVKM.

V usage is TRBV4-1 and J usage is TRBJ2-3, with TRBD2 matching 8 bases. The CDR3 has 15 residues. Trimming at V came to 4 bases and at J to 4 bases, leaving 7 bases not matched to a gene. CDR1 and CDR2 from the germline V gene are MGHRA and YSYEKL. The CDR3 DNA is TGCGCCAGCAGCCCTCCGGGGCGGGGGGCAGATACGCAGTATTTT. Protein sequence: CASSPPGRGADTQYF.

A single count supports this clone. The chain couples TRBV19 to TRBJ1-4; D remains ambiguous. In germline, CDR1 is LNHDA, CDR2 SQIVND (reference sequence). This CDR3 region has 15 residues. V was trimmed by 5 bases and J by 8 bases, leaving 18 bases between them. The CDR3: CASSQGRTPGEKLFF. The CDR3 DNA reads as TGTGCCAGTAGTCAAGGACGGACTCCCGGAGAAAAACTGTTTTTT. The full variable domain, in which reference TRBV19 and TRBJ1-4 provide the parts outside the CDR3, is DGGITQSPKYLFRKEGQNVTLSCEQNLNHDAMYWYRQDPGQGLRLIYYSQIVNDFQKGDIAEGYSVSREKKESFPLTVTSAQKNPTAFYLCASSQGRTPGEKLFFGSGTQLSVL.

V gene TRBV6-6 combines with J gene TRBJ1-2; 7 nucleotides align to TRBD1. CDR1 and CDR2 (germline): MNHNY, SVGAGI (reference sequence). V shed 5 bases and J 5 bases; nucleotides not matched to a gene: 8. The CDR3 spans 14 residues. In nucleotides, the CDR3 is TGTGCCAGCAGTCGCGGACAGGTTAATTATGGCTACACCTTC. Translating gives CASSRGQVNYGYTF.

The chain combines TRBV21-1 with TRBJ1-6; TRBD1 is the table's D call and was not checked against the DNA. TRBV21-1 is noted as a pseudogene. The CDR3 length is 12 residues. The CDR3 here is CASSKNAQALHF. The CDR3, as DNA: TGTGCCAGCAGCAAAAACGCTCAGGCCCTCCACTTT.

The rearrangement links TRBV7-2 to TRBJ1-5, with TRBD1 matching 7 bases. This CDR3 comprises 15 residues. Trimming removed 6 bases from V and 2 bases from J; junction bases left unmatched: 7. CDR1 and CDR2 (germline): SGHTA, FQGNSA. CDR3 in DNA: TGTGCCAGCAGTAACAAAGGGGGCGGCAATCAGCCCCAGCATTTT. It specifies CASSNKGGGNQPQHF. Drawing the rest from reference TRBV7-2 and TRBJ1-5, the complete variable domain is GAGVSQSPSNKVTEKGKDVELRCDPISGHTALYWYRQSLGQGLEFLIYFQGNSAPDKSGLPSDRFSAERTGGSVSTLTIQRTQQEDSAVYLCASSNKGGGNQPQHFGDGTRLSIL.

V usage is TRBV19 and J usage is TRBJ2-5; 14 bases agree with TRBD2. The CDR3 is 16 amino acids. Germline trimming cut 2 bases from V and 4 bases from J; bases unmatched to any gene: 3. Germline-derived CDR1 and CDR2 are LNHDA and SQIVND (reference sequence). The CDR3 protein is CASSIMGTSGRETQYF. The DNA for the CDR3 is TGTGCCAGTAGTATAATGGGGACTAGCGGGAGAGAGACCCAGTACTTC. The whole variable domain, filled in from reference TRBV19 and TRBJ2-5, reads DGGITQSPKYLFRKEGQNVTLSCEQNLNHDAMYWYRQDPGQGLRLIYYSQIVNDFQKGDIAEGYSVSREKKESFPLTVTSAQKNPTAFYLCASSIMGTSGRETQYFGPGTRLLVL.

The DNA for the CDR3 is TGTGCCTGGAGTGTAGCCGGATACGAGCAGTACTTC. Its translation: CAWSVAGYEQYF. V and J are TRBV30 and TRBJ2-7; D gene uncertain. CDR3 length equals 12 residues. Trimming left V 0 bases short and J 4 bases short, with 7 bases between. Germline values: CDR1 GTSNPN, CDR2 SVGIG (reference sequence).

The rearrangement uses TRBV5-4 and TRBJ2-7; D unresolved. In germline, CDR1 is SGHNT, CDR2 YYREEE (reference sequence). Trimming stripped 0 bases from V and 3 bases from J, with 4 bases between. The CDR3 totals 12 residues. Here the CDR3 DNA reads TGTGCCAGCAGCTTGGAGCGCTACGAGCAGTACTTC. This encodes CASSLERYEQYF.

The V gene is TRBV5-8, the J gene TRBJ2-5; D unclear. Germline lookup yields CDR1 SGHTS and CDR2 YDEGEE. The CDR3 spans 14 residues. V lost 4 bases, J lost 1 base, and 11 bases lay in between. The CDR3 nucleotides read TGTGCCAGCAGCCCTCTGGGGATCCAAGAGACCCAGTACTTC. Translating it yields CASSPLGIQETQYF.

The chain carries TRBV6-1 and TRBJ2-7; D is possibly TRBD1 (6 bases). The V end lost 4 bases, the J end lost 2 bases, and 15 bases lay between the germline ends. There are 15 residues in the CDR3. From germline, CDR1 is MNHNS and CDR2 SASEGT. This CDR3 is CASSVAGTRTYEQYF. In DNA, the CDR3 is TGTGCCAGCAGTGTTGCCGGGACAAGGACCTACGAGCAGTACTTC.

V and J are TRBV11-3 and TRBJ2-2; a weak D match, TRBD1 (6 bases). Germline CDR1 reads SGHNT; CDR2 reads YENEEA. The CDR3 runs to 14 residues. V lost 3 bases and J 2 bases, leaving 7 bases between the germline ends. As DNA, the CDR3 is TGTGCCAGCAGCTTCAGGGGCAACACCGGGGAGCTGTTTTTT. Its translation: CASSFRGNTGELFF. Full variable domain (rest looked up from reference TRBV11-3 and TRBJ2-2): EAGVVQSPRYKIIEKKQPVAFWCNPISGHNTLYWYLQNLGQGPELLIRYENEEAVDDSQLPKDRFSAERLKGVDSTLKIQPAELGDSAVYLCASSFRGNTGELFFGEGSRLTVL.

This chain joins TRBV4-3 and TRBJ2-1; the match to TRBD1 covers 7 bases. The V gene's germline CDR1 is LGHNA and CDR2 YSLEER. There are 17 residues in the CDR3. Trimming at V came to 0 bases and at J to 4 bases, leaving 9 bases not matched to a gene. CDR3 in amino acids: CASSQEGGHPLYNEQFF. DNA for the CDR3: TGCGCCAGCAGCCAAGAAGGGGGCCACCCCCTATACAATGAGCAGTTCTTC.

The rearrangement links TRBV19 to TRBJ1-2; 8 bases map to TRBD1. J lost 2 bases, V lost 10 bases, and 3 bases had no gene match. Germline values: CDR1 LNHDA, CDR2 SQIVND (reference sequence). The CDR3 is made up of 12 amino acids. DNA of the CDR3: TGTGCCACCAGGACAGGGAACTATGGCTACACCTTC. Translation gives CATRTGNYGYTF.

The chain is built from TRBV7-9 and TRBJ1-1; 9 nucleotides match TRBD1. V was clipped by 5 bases and J by 6 bases; unmatched bases: 1. The CDR3 contains 12 residues. Per the germline V gene, CDR1 is SEHNR and CDR2 is FQNEAQ (reference sequence). CDR3 nucleotide sequence: TGTGCCAGCAGCCGGACAGGGGCTGAAGCTTTCTTT. Its protein product is CASSRTGAEAFF.

The chain links TRBV10-3 to TRBJ2-2; no reliable D call. Trimming pared 10 bases from V and 3 bases from J, leaving 6 bases between. The CDR3 contains 11 residues. Germline CDR1 and CDR2: ENHRY and SYGVKD. The chain's CDR3 is CASRDTGELFF. CDR3 bases: TGTGCCAGCCGGGACACCGGGGAGCTGTTTTTT.

The chain recombines TRBV6-1 with TRBJ1-6; D is unclear. CDR1 and CDR2 from the germline V gene are MNHNS and SASEGT. Trimming pared 8 bases from V and 7 bases from J, leaving 12 bases between. The length of the CDR3 is 13 residues. The CDR3 nucleotides are TGTGCCAGCTCCTTGCAGAGCAATTCACCCCTCCACTTT. This encodes CASSLQSNSPLHF.

This clone appeared a single time. The rearrangement joins TRBV5-4 to TRBJ2-7, with 8 bases lining up with TRBD2. The CDR3 length is 14 residues. With 4 bases clipped from V and 3 bases from J, the junction kept 6 bases outside the gene matches. CDR1 SGHNT and CDR2 YYREEE come from the germline V gene (reference sequence). CDR3 DNA sequence: TGTGCCAGCAGCAGGCCGGGACTAGACTACGAGCAGTACTTC. Protein: CASSRPGLDYEQYF. Supplemented by reference TRBV5-4 and TRBJ2-7, the full variable domain reads ETGVTQSPTHLIKTRGQQVTLRCSSQSGHNTVSWYQQALGQGPQFIFQYYREEENGRGNFPPRFSGLQFPNYSSELNVNALELDDSALYLCASSRPGLDYEQYFGPGTRLTVT.

This clone came up a few times. The chain links TRBV9 to TRBJ1-1; a weak D match, TRBD1 (5 bases). The CDR3 consists of 14 residues. V lost 0 bases and J lost 6, with 12 bases in between. Per germline, CDR1 SGDLS and CDR2 YYNGEE. CDR3 loop: CASSVAMQGSEAFF. The CDR3 coding sequence is TGTGCCAGCAGCGTAGCAATGCAGGGCTCTGAAGCTTTCTTT.

The chain has TRBV28 and TRBJ2-1; TRBD1 agrees at 7 bases. The CDR3 runs to 15 residues. V shed 5 bases and J 7 bases; nucleotides not matched to a gene: 11. Germline loops: CDR1 MDHEN, CDR2 SYDVKM. The CDR3 DNA is TGTGCCAGCAGTACCACGAAGGGGGCGCTTAATGAGCAGTTCTTC. Translating it yields CASSTTKGALNEQFF.

V gene TRBV7-2 combines with J gene TRBJ1-2; 9 positions agree with TRBD1. The V segment lost 5 bases and the J segment 7 bases; nucleotides outside the gene matches: 8. Per germline, CDR1 SGHTA and CDR2 FQGNSA. CDR3 length equals 14 residues. CDR3 in amino acids: CASSIPGTGIGYTF. The CDR3 coding sequence is TGTGCCAGCAGCATACCCGGGACAGGGATTGGCTACACCTTC.